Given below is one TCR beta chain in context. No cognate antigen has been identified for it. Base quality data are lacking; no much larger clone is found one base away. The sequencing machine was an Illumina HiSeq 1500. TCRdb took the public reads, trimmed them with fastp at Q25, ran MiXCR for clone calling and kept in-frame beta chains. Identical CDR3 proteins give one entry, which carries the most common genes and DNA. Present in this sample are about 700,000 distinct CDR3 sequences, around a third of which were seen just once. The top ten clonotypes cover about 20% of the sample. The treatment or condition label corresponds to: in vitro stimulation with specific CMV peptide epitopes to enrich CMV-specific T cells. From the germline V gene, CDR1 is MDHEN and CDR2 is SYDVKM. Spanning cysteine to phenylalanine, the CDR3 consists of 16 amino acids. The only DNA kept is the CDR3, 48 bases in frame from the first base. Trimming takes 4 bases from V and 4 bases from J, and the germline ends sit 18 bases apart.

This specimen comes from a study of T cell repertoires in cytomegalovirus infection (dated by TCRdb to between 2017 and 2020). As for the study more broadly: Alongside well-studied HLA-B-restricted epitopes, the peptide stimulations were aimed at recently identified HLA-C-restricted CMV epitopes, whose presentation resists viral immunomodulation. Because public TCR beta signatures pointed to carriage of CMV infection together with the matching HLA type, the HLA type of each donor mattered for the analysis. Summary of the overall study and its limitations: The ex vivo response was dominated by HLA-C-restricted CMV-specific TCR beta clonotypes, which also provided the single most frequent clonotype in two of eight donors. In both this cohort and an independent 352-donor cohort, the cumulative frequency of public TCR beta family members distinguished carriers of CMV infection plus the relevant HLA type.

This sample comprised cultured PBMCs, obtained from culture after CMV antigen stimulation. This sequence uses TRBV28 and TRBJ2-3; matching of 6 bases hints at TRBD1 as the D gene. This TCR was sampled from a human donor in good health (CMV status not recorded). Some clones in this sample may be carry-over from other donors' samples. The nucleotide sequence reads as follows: TGTGCCAGCAGTTCTGTGGCAGGGGAAAATTCAGATACGCAGTATTTT. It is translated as CASSSVAGENSDTQYF.